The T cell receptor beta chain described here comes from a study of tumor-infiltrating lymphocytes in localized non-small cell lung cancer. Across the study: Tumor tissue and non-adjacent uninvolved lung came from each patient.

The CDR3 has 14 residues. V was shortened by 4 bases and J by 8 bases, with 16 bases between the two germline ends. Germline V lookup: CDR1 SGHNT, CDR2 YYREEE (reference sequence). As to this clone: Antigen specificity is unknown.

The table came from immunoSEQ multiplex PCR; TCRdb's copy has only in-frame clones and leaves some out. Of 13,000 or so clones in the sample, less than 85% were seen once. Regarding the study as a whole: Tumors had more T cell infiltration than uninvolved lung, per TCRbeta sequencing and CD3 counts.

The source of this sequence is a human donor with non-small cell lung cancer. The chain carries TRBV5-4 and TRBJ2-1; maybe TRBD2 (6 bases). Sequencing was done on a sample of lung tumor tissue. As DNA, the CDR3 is TGTGCCAGCAGCCATACCGGGGGTGGTTATGAGCAGTTCTTC. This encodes CASSHTGGGYEQFF.